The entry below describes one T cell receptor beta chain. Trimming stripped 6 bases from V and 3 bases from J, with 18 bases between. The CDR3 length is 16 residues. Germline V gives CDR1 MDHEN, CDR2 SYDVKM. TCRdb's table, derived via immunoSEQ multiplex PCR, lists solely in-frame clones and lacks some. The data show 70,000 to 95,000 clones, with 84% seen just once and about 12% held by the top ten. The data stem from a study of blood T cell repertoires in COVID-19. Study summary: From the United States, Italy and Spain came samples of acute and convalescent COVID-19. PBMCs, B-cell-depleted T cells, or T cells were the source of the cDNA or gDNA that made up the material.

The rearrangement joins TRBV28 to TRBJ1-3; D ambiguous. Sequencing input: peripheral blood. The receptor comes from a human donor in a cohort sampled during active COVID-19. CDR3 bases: TGTGCCAGCAGCCCCCCCTCCGGGAAGGATGGAAACACCATATATTTT. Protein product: CASSPPSGKDGNTIYF.